The clone carrying this T cell receptor (beta chain) was recorded a few times. The data are from a study of control samples from healthy donors and cancer patients. Measured with immunoSEQ multiplex PCR; TCRdb has only the in-frame clones, and not every one. Found here are 110,000 or so clones, approximately 80% of them singletons; the top ten hold roughly 6.5%. The sample comprised blood. The sequence came from a young man in good health.

CDR3 protein: CASSLLAGTPDTQYF. Written as DNA, the CDR3 is TGTGCCAGCAGCTTGCTAGCGGGGACCCCAGATACGCAGTATTTT. The rearrangement uses TRBV7-2 and TRBJ2-3; 9 bases align to TRBD2. Per the germline V gene, CDR1 is SGHTA and CDR2 is FQGNSA. Trimming took 3 bases from V and 4 from J; bases not matched to a gene: 5. The CDR3 is 15 amino acids.